The 14 T cell receptor beta chains below were found in one sample sequenced in a study of T-cell memory formation after mild COVID-19. TCRdb re-called the 5' RACE reads through MiXCR, storing one row per CDR3 protein. The sample consists of about 410,000 distinct CDR3 sequences, about 22% of them appearing once. Sample: PBMCs or a T cell subset sorted from them (not recorded which). Every receptor here comes from an adult woman who had mild COVID-19 (a few samples of this study predate the infection). Cell type and time point are not known.

In its sample, this clonotype was seen a few times. The chain's CDR3 is CASSLAGDPYEQYF. The CDR3 bases are TGTGCCAGCAGCTTAGCAGGGGATCCCTACGAGCAGTACTTC. The gene calls are TRBV7-9 and TRBJ2-7, with a weak D call TRBD1 (5 bases). Germline V CDR1 and CDR2: SEHNR, FQNEAQ (reference sequence). V shed 0 bases and J shed 2 bases, with 8 bases lying between them. This CDR3 region has 14 residues.

The chain combines TRBV12-3 or TRBV12-4 with TRBJ2-2; TRBD1 agrees at 7 bases. The length of the CDR3 is 15 residues. The junction had 5 bases not matched to a gene; V was cut back by 6 bases and J by 1 base. CDR3 loop: CASRNRQGNTGELFF. The CDR3, as DNA: TGTGCCAGCAGGAACCGACAGGGGAACACCGGGGAGCTGTTTTTT.

The chain recombines TRBV6-5 with TRBJ2-5, with 12 nucleotides matching TRBD2. V lost 5 bases, J lost 4 bases, and 11 bases stayed unmatched. CDR1 is MNHEY, CDR2 SVGAGI, per germline. The CDR3 is made up of 17 amino acids. The CDR3 DNA sequence: TGTGCCAGCAGTCCACCCTTGACTAGCGGGAGAGGAGAGACCCAGTACTTC. Its protein product is CASSPPLTSGRGETQYF.

This chain connects TRBV5-1 to TRBJ2-3; D may be TRBD1 (6 bases). This CDR3 has 16 residues. Trimming cost V 5 bases and J 2 bases, with 18 bases left between them. Germline assignment: CDR1 SGHRS and CDR2 YFSETQ. In DNA form, the CDR3 reads TGCGCCAGCAGGCCCATCGGACAGCCTCACACAGATACGCAGTATTTT. Translating it yields CASRPIGQPHTDTQYF.

The chain recombines TRBV6-5 with TRBJ2-1; D remains unclear. V was clipped by 3 bases and J by 5 bases, with 8 bases between them. Per germline, CDR1 MNHEY and CDR2 SVGAGI. The CDR3 is 13 residues long. CDR3 nucleotide sequence: TGTGCCAGCAGTTATCTCCTTAACAATGAGCAGTTCTTC. It yields the protein CASSYLLNNEQFF.

This chain joins TRBV12-3 or TRBV12-4 and TRBJ2-1; TRBD1 is a possible D gene (7 bases). The CDR3 is 15 amino acids. The ends were cut back, 8 bases at V and 7 bases at J, with 21 bases in the middle. The CDR3 protein is CASATGLEGGNEQFF. For the CDR3, the DNA is TGTGCCAGCGCGACAGGGTTGGAGGGTGGTAATGAGCAGTTCTTC.

This clonotype showed up just a few times. The chain couples TRBV12-3 or TRBV12-4 to TRBJ2-3, with 12 bases lining up with TRBD1. The CDR3 loop spans 16 amino acids. V lost 6 bases to trimming and J lost 5 bases; unmatched junction nucleotides: 9. CDR3 amino acids: CASSIFWDRGQDTQYF. DNA for the CDR3: TGTGCCAGCAGCATCTTCTGGGACAGGGGGCAAGATACGCAGTATTTT.

CDR3 DNA sequence: TGTGCCAGCCGGACAAGGTCCTCAAGTTTCTATAGCAATCAGCCCCAGCATTTT. Translated: CASRTRSSSFYSNQPQHF. This chain connects TRBV6-2 or TRBV6-3 to TRBJ1-5; D might be TRBD1 (5 bases). V was pared by 8 bases and J by 0 bases, with 23 bases between. This CDR3 has 18 residues. Germline V gene lookup returns CDR1 MNHEY and CDR2 SVGEGT.

This clonotype was detected many times. The gene calls are TRBV29-1 and TRBJ2-1, with 10 bases matching TRBD2. The CDR3 runs 13 residues. V shed 6 bases and J 4 bases; nucleotides not matched to a gene: 3. CDR1 and CDR2 (germline): SQVTM, ANQGSEA. The CDR3 region is CSVSSGGYNEQFF. The CDR3 coding sequence is TGCAGCGTCAGTAGCGGGGGGTACAATGAGCAGTTCTTC.

Worth noting for this clonotype: Its ends do not fully match the called genes, so a read error is possible. The chain uses TRBV7-7 and TRBJ1-4; a weak D match, TRBD1 (6 bases). The CDR3 runs 15 residues. Germline CDR1 reads SSHAT; CDR2 reads FNYEAQ (reference sequence). The CDR3 loop is CASSRPGDTNEKLFF. The CDR3 region has the DNA TGTGCTAGCAGCCGACCCGGGGACACAAATGAAAAACTGTTTTTT.

The gene calls are TRBV5-6 and TRBJ1-2; no definite D call. V lost 5 bases and J 2 bases, leaving 16 bases between the germline ends. Germline V gives CDR1 SGHDT, CDR2 YYEEEE. The CDR3 totals 15 residues. This CDR3 is CASRVLRPPNYGYTF. Written as DNA, the CDR3 is TGTGCCAGCAGGGTGCTCCGGCCTCCGAACTATGGCTACACCTTC.

This chain joins TRBV12-3 or TRBV12-4 and TRBJ1-2, with D tentatively TRBD1 (5 bases). The germline V and J ends were trimmed by 6 bases and 8 bases, with 13 bases remaining between them. The CDR3 sequence is 12 residues long. This CDR3 reads CASRHGGMGYTF. The DNA of the CDR3 is TGTGCCAGCAGACACGGGGGAATGGGCTACACCTTC.

The chain joins TRBV6-2 or TRBV6-3 to TRBJ1-5; D perhaps matches TRBD1 (6 bases). The CDR3 length is 14 residues. V was trimmed by 2 bases and J by 7 bases, leaving 12 bases between them. CDR1 MNHEY and CDR2 SVGEGT come from the germline V gene. CDR3 nucleotide sequence: TGTGCCAGCAGTTACGGAGGGGGATGGCAGCCCCAGCATTTT. It is translated as CASSYGGGWQPQHF.

CDR3 residues: CASSSRRAGTGELFF. The CDR3 DNA reads TGTGCCAGCAGTTCTAGGCGCGCGGGTACCGGGGAGCTGTTTTTT. The chain recombines TRBV6-2 or TRBV6-3 with TRBJ2-2; a possible D gene is TRBD2 (5 bases). V was cut by 4 bases and J by 5 bases, with 14 bases left in between. Germline V gives CDR1 MNHEY, CDR2 SVGEGT. This CDR3 region has 15 residues.